This TCR beta chain was identified during a study of T-cell memory formation after mild COVID-19. Looking at the study overall: Largely donor-specific TCR clusters were found.

Regarding the study as a whole: Among contracting clones, CD4+ were mainly CM/EM and CD8+ enriched in EMRA. Pre-infection memory showed some responding clones, and this suggested that cross-reactive memory joined.

For this clonotype: Its specificity is not known.

The CDR3 runs 12 residues. Germline CDR1 and CDR2: SGHTA and FQGNSA. Trimming removed 5 bases from V and 9 bases from J, with 13 bases in between. A 5'RACE reaction primed in the constant segment made cDNA libraries of TCR alpha and TCR beta, and these carried sample barcodes and UMIs. TCRdb re-analysed the 5' RACE reads in MiXCR, keeping a single row per CDR3 protein. Of hundreds of thousands of distinct CDR3 sequences in the sample, 20% to 25% are singletons; the top ten hold approximately 8.4%. Material for sequencing was PBMCs or a T cell subset sorted from them (not recorded which). The chain combines TRBV7-2 with TRBJ1-1; no clear D gene. The receptor's source is an adult woman who had mild COVID-19 (a few samples of this study predate the infection). Cell type and time point are not known. CDR3 amino acids: CASSLGPRQAFF. The CDR3 region has the DNA TGTGCCAGCAGCCTCGGCCCGCGGCAAGCTTTCTTT.